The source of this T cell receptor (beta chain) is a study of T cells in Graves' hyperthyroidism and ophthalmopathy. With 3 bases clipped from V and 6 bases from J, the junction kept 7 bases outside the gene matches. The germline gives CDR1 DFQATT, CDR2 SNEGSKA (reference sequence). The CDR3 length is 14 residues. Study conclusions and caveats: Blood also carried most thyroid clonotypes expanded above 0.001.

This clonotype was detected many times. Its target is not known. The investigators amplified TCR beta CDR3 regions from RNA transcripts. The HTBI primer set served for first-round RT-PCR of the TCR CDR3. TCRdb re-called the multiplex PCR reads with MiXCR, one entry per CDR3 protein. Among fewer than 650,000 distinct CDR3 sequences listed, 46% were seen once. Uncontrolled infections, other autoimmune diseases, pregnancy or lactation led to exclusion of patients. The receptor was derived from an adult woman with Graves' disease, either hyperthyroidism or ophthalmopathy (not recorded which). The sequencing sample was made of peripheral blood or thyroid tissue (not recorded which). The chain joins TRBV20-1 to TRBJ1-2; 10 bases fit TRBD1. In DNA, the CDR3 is TGCAGTGCTAGTGACAGGGGGCACTTTAATGGCTACACCTTC. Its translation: CSASDRGHFNGYTF.